Shown below are 19 T cell receptor beta chains from a single sample sequenced in a study of shared clonotypes between healthy human individuals. This table comes from immunoSEQ multiplex PCR, and its TCRdb copy is limited to in-frame clones, with some not included. In the table there are about 2.4 million clones, over 85% of which are singletons. The material sequenced was naive CD4+ T cells from PBMCs. Subset given: CD45RA+ positively selected. These receptors all come from a man aged 18 to 29 in good health. Some clones in this sample may be carry-over from other donors' samples.

V usage is TRBV2 and J usage is TRBJ2-5; D is possibly TRBD1 (5 bases). Per germline, CDR1 SNHLY and CDR2 FYNNEI. Trimming removed 1 base from V and 7 bases from J, with 7 bases in between. The CDR3 contains 12 residues. CDR3 residues: CASSEERGTQYF. The CDR3 DNA reads TGTGCCAGCAGTGAAGAAAGGGGGACCCAGTACTTC.

The chain carries TRBV5-1 and TRBJ2-1; 8 bases agree with TRBD2. Germline V gene lookup returns CDR1 SGHRS and CDR2 YFSETQ. The CDR3 loop spans 15 amino acids. The V gene end was trimmed by 2 bases and the J gene end by 3 bases; junction bases not matched to a gene: 4. The CDR3 region is CASSFGRASYNEQFF. CDR3 DNA: TGCGCCAGCAGCTTCGGGAGGGCCAGCTACAATGAGCAGTTCTTC.

The V call is TRBV28, the J call TRBJ1-5; D is unresolved. V was pared by 3 bases and J by 7 bases, with 13 bases between. Germline V gene lookup returns CDR1 MDHEN and CDR2 SYDVKM. The CDR3 totals 14 residues. The CDR3 protein is CASSFGTPRQPQHF. The CDR3 DNA reads as TGTGCCAGCAGTTTTGGCACTCCTAGGCAGCCCCAGCATTTT.

This chain connects TRBV1 to TRBJ1-1; TRBD1 reflects the table's D call only, with no check against the DNA. TRBV1 is given as a pseudogene. The CDR3 covers 14 residues. DNA for the CDR3: TGCACCAGCAGGGCGACAGGGGGGAACACTGAAGCTTTCTTT. Protein: CTSRATGGNTEAFF.

The count of this clone is one. V and J are TRBV28 and TRBJ2-7, with 11 positions matching TRBD1. J lost 4 bases, V lost 6 bases, and 5 bases had no gene match. This CDR3 has 14 residues. Germline V CDR1 and CDR2: MDHEN, SYDVKM. CDR3 amino acids: CASSPGTGGYEQYF. The DNA of the CDR3 is TGTGCCAGCAGCCCGGGGACAGGGGGTTACGAGCAGTACTTC. Variable domain in full (rest from reference TRBV28 and TRBJ2-7): DVKVTQSSRYLVKRTGEKVFLECVQDMDHENMFWYRQDPGLGLRLIYFSYDVKMKEKGDIPEGYSVSREKKERFSLILESASTNQTSMYLCASSPGTGGYEQYFGPGTRLTVT.

This chain connects TRBV28 to TRBJ2-2; a weak D match, TRBD2 (5 bases). CDR3 length equals 19 residues. Trimming took off 7 bases at V and 0 bases at J, with 24 bases between the two ends. Looked up from germline, CDR1 is MDHEN and CDR2 is SYDVKM. For the CDR3, the DNA is TGTGCCAGCACGCTAGGGTGGAAGTTCGGGCGGGCGAACACCGGGGAGCTGTTTTTT. This gives the protein CASTLGWKFGRANTGELFF.

The CDR3 loop reads CASSLGSRYEQYF. Written as DNA, the CDR3 is TGTGCCAGCAGCTTGGGTAGTAGGTACGAGCAGTACTTC. The V gene is TRBV5-4, the J gene TRBJ2-7; D remains ambiguous. Germline CDR1 and CDR2: SGHNT and YYREEE (reference sequence). The CDR3 contains 13 residues. The V gene lost 0 bases and the J gene lost 4 bases, with 8 bases spanning the gap.

J is TRBJ2-3 and V is TRBV28; TRBD1 matches 8 bases. The J segment lost 4 bases and the V segment lost 6 bases, leaving 9 bases of the junction unmatched. Germline lookup yields CDR1 MDHEN and CDR2 SYDVKM. The CDR3 is 15 amino acids. CDR3 DNA sequence: TGTGCCAGCAGCCCAGTCCAGACAGGGGCAGATACGCAGTATTTT. Translated: CASSPVQTGADTQYF.

The chain recombines TRBV6-5 with TRBJ1-5, with TRBD1 identical over 7 bases. CDR1 and CDR2 from the germline V gene are MNHEY and SVGAGI. This CDR3 is built from 15 residues. Germline trimming cut 2 bases from V and 7 bases from J; bases unmatched to any gene: 8. CDR3 loop: CASSYRQGTGQPQHF. DNA of the CDR3: TGTGCCAGCAGTTACCGACAGGGTACGGGGCAGCCCCAGCATTTT.

The CDR3 region has the DNA TGTGCCAGCAGTGAGCAGACCAATCAGCCCCAGCATTTT. Translating it yields CASSEQTNQPQHF. The chain employs TRBV6-4 and TRBJ1-5; unclear D gene. Germline CDR1 reads MRHNA; CDR2 reads SNTAGT. Trimming took off 3 bases at V and 3 bases at J, with 6 bases between the two ends. The CDR3 sequence is 13 residues long.

The chain carries TRBV2 and TRBJ2-2; D tentatively reads TRBD1 or TRBD2 (5 bases each). The CDR3 is 13 amino acids. Germline-derived CDR1 and CDR2 are SNHLY and FYNNEI. With 9 bases removed from V and 6 bases from J, the gap between germline ends came to 14 bases. CDR3 loop: CARGTGPAGELFF. For the CDR3, the DNA is TGTGCCAGGGGGACGGGCCCGGCCGGGGAGCTGTTTTTT.

The J gene is TRBJ2-7, the V gene TRBV27; D unclear. The ends were cut back, 5 bases at V and 4 bases at J, with 21 bases in the middle. The CDR3 runs to 16 residues. CDR1 is MNHEY and CDR2 is SMNVEV in the germline V gene (reference sequence). CDR3 DNA sequence: TGTGCCAGCAGTCTCTCCGACCCCGAGTCACGATACGAGCAGTACTTC. Translated: CASSLSDPESRYEQYF.

A single count supports this clone. This chain uses TRBV28 with TRBJ1-1, with 7 nucleotides matching TRBD1. The CDR3 is made up of 15 amino acids. Trimming cost V 11 bases and J 3 bases; bases outside gene matches: 15. CDR1 and CDR2 (germline): MDHEN, SYDVKM. In DNA, the CDR3 is TGTGCCGCGGGGAGGGGGCCTTATAGGGACACTGAAGCTTTCTTT. Amino acids: CAAGRGPYRDTEAFF.

This clone was counted once. The V and J genes are TRBV28 and TRBJ2-5; 12 bases are a match to TRBD1. V lost 3 bases and J lost 5; bases outside the gene matches: 4. Germline V gene data show CDR1 as MDHEN and CDR2 as SYDVKM. The CDR3 has 15 residues. CDR3 sequence reads: CASSLGQGAGETQYF. CDR3 sequence (DNA): TGTGCCAGCAGTTTGGGACAGGGGGCAGGGGAGACCCAGTACTTC.

This chain uses TRBV5-1 with TRBJ2-2, with 7 nucleotides matching TRBD1. The trim removed 0 bases at V and 0 bases at J, leaving 5 bases unmatched. In germline, CDR1 is SGHRS, CDR2 YFSETQ. CDR3 length: 17 residues. This CDR3 is CASSLAGTASNTGELFF. The CDR3 bases are TGCGCCAGCAGCTTGGCCGGGACAGCCTCGAACACCGGGGAGCTGTTTTTT.

The CDR3 coding sequence is TGCGCCAGCAGCCAAGATCATGGGCTCTTCTACGAGCAGTACTTC. This translates into CASSQDHGLFYEQYF. The chain uses TRBV4-3 and TRBJ2-7; D is unresolved. Germline assignment: CDR1 LGHNA and CDR2 YSLEER. The CDR3 runs 15 residues. V was clipped by 0 bases and J by 3 bases, with 12 bases between them.

The rearrangement joins TRBV29-1 to TRBJ2-3; D is perhaps TRBD2 (6 bases). V lost 1 base, J lost 4 bases, and 12 bases lay in between. Per germline, CDR1 SQVTM and CDR2 ANQGSEA. This CDR3 spans 14 amino acids. The CDR3 DNA reads as TGCAGCGTTGAAGTTGAGGGAGGCCCAGATACGCAGTATTTT. Amino acid sequence: CSVEVEGGPDTQYF.

The V and J genes are TRBV9 and TRBJ2-5; no definite D call. The germline V and J ends were trimmed by 2 bases and 4 bases, with 15 bases remaining between them. The germline gives CDR1 SGDLS, CDR2 YYNGEE. The CDR3 totals 15 residues. The CDR3, as DNA: TGTGCCAGCAGCGTCGTGGGCGTTATGGGAGAGACCCAGTACTTC. It is translated as CASSVVGVMGETQYF.

The chain is built from TRBV15 and TRBJ2-1; 7 bases are shared with TRBD1. Per germline, CDR1 LNHNV and CDR2 YYDKDF (reference sequence). This CDR3 spans 15 amino acids. J gave up 1 base and V 4 bases, and 4 bases lay outside the gene matches. The CDR3 DNA reads as TGTGCCACCAGCACCAACAGGGGATCCTACAATGAGCAGTTCTTC. Translated: CATSTNRGSYNEQFF.